These 7 T cell receptor beta chains came from one sample sequenced in a study of cytomegalovirus exposure and HLA in healthy donors. Primers: 60 Vbeta forward and 13 Jbeta reverse. Data came from immunoSEQ multiplex PCR; TCRdb stores just in-frame clones and leaves some out. The sample contains about 89,000 clones, about 80% of which appear only once. The sample consisted of PBMCs. Source of these receptors: a female donor in good health and CMV-seropositive.

The chain uses TRBV7-9 and TRBJ2-5, with TRBD1 matching over 11 bases. Trimming removed 2 bases from V and 5 bases from J; junction bases left unmatched: 7. Germline-derived CDR1 and CDR2 are SEHNR and FQNEAQ (reference sequence). This CDR3 contains 16 residues. CDR3 bases: TGTGCCAGCAGCTTACCGGACAGGGGGCGTGGGGAGACCCAGTACTTC. This sequence encodes CASSLPDRGRGETQYF.

This rearrangement joins TRBV29-1 to TRBJ2-5, with 10 positions matching TRBD2. The CDR3 has 14 amino acids. The germline CDR1 and CDR2 sequences are SQVTM and ANQGSEA. J was trimmed by 5 bases and V by 6 bases; bases with no gene match: 9. The CDR3 loop is CSVGLAGAWETQYF. For the CDR3, the DNA is TGCAGCGTCGGGCTAGCGGGAGCTTGGGAGACCCAGTACTTC.

The V call is TRBV18, the J call TRBJ1-3, with D perhaps matching TRBD1 (5 bases). Germline loops: CDR1 KGHSH, CDR2 LQKENI. Trimming pared 4 bases from V and 0 bases from J, leaving 10 bases between. CDR3 length equals 15 residues. CDR3 nucleotide sequence: TGTGCCAGCTCACTGGACAAGGGCTCTGGAAACACCATATATTTT. It is translated as CASSLDKGSGNTIYF.

The gene calls are TRBV14 and TRBJ1-1, with D possibly matching TRBD1 (6 bases). CDR3 length equals 13 residues. The V gene's germline CDR1 is SGHDN and CDR2 FVKESK. V lost 2 bases and J lost 6, with 10 bases in between. As DNA, the CDR3 is TGTGCCAGCAGCCAAACCAGGGGTTCTGAAGCTTTCTTT. Its protein is CASSQTRGSEAFF.

The chain couples TRBV6-5 to TRBJ2-7; D gene ambiguous. The germline gives CDR1 MNHEY, CDR2 SVGAGI. The germline V and J ends were trimmed by 6 bases and 0 bases, with 12 bases remaining between them. The CDR3 is 14 residues long. The CDR3: CASSLRSSSYEQYF. CDR3 in DNA: TGTGCCAGCAGCCTCCGATCCAGCTCCTACGAGCAGTACTTC.

The chain has TRBV11-2 and TRBJ2-2; D may be TRBD2 (6 bases). Trimming stripped 5 bases from V and 6 bases from J, with 16 bases between. CDR1 is SGHAT, CDR2 FQNNGV, per germline. The CDR3 has 15 residues. The CDR3 nucleotides read TGTGCCAGCAGCCCGGCGGGGTTAGGGGCCGGGGAGCTGTTTTTT. Residues: CASSPAGLGAGELFF.

The rearrangement uses TRBV27 and TRBJ2-5, with TRBD2 as a possible D gene (6 bases). Matching the DNA end better, TRBJ2-7 makes the J call doubtful. Germline V gene lookup returns CDR1 MNHEY and CDR2 SMNVEV (reference sequence). CDR3 size: 19 residues. In nucleotides, the CDR3 is TGTGCCAGCAGCTGCTTTGAGACTCGGGACTCGGCCCCTCCCTACGAGCAGTACTTC. It translates to CASSCFETRDSAPPYEQYF.